This T cell receptor beta chain was profiled in a study of regulatory T cells in long-lasting Graves disease. This clonotype was observed a few times. Indicated time point: persistent/refractory GD, antithyroid drugs over 5 years with positive TRAb. From RNA extracted from PBMCs, the TCR library was made. In germline, CDR1 is LNHNV, CDR2 YYDKDF (reference sequence). CDR3 length: 14 residues. V lost 1 base, J lost 2 bases, and 7 bases lay in between. To make TCR beta libraries, researchers used iRepertoire HTBI primers and Arm-PCR of CDR3 regions. One entry per CDR3 protein, called by TCRdb with MiXCR from the multiplex PCR reads. The repertoire consists of hundreds of thousands of distinct CDR3 sequences, with approximately 29% occurring once and the leading ten covering 42%.

This clonotype originated in a female donor with Graves disease. The sequencing used peripheral blood mononuclear cells (PBMCs), collected when the disease was refractory, from a patient treated with antithyroid drugs. This chain uses TRBV15 with TRBJ2-3; D is unresolved. Here the CDR3 reads CATSRGTNTDTQYF. CDR3 in DNA: TGTGCCACCAGCAGAGGAACAAACACAGATACGCAGTATTTT.